These 31 T cell receptor beta chains were all obtained from the same sample, sequenced in a study of CD8 T cells in ankylosing spondylitis. These receptors have no known antigen. Findings of the study overall: A TCR beta motif made of under 10 highly homologous variants seemed typical of ankylosing spondylitis blood.

TCRdb reprocessed the 5' RACE reads via MiXCR and lists one record per CDR3 protein. This sample has about 210,000 distinct CDR3 sequences, with 6% to 8% found just once. What was sequenced was blood, either unsorted or a sorted T cell fraction (not recorded which). All receptors come from a male donor with ankylosing spondylitis.

This clonotype was counted ten times or more. The chain carries TRBV29-1 and TRBJ1-2, with 9 bases identical to TRBD1. J lost 7 bases, V lost 6 bases, and 9 bases had no gene match. The V gene's germline CDR1 is SQVTM and CDR2 ANQGSEA. CDR3 length: 13 residues. For the CDR3, the DNA is TGCAGCGTCCCGACAGGGGGGATAGGTGGCTACACCTTC. Translation: CSVPTGGIGGYTF.

CDR3 region: CASSPGGGDEQYF. CDR3 nucleotides: TGTGCCAGCAGCCCGGGAGGGGGCGACGAGCAGTACTTC. J is TRBJ2-7 and V is TRBV11-1; a weak D match, TRBD2 (8 bases). Germline CDR1 and CDR2: SGHAT and FQDESV (reference sequence). Trimming shortened V by 5 bases and J by 5 bases, and 13 bases separated the two germline ends. This CDR3 is 13 amino acids long. Variable domain in full (rest from reference TRBV11-1 and TRBJ2-7): EAEVAQSPRYKITEKSQAVAFWCDPISGHATLYWYRQILGQGPELLVQFQDESVVDDSQLPKDRFSAERLKGVDSTLKIQPAELGDSAMYLCASSPGGGDEQYFGPGTRLTVT.

The table lists this clonotype with many counts. CDR3: CASSLHPGTASNEQYF. The CDR3 coding sequence is TGCGCCAGCAGCCTGCATCCCGGGACAGCTTCCAACGAGCAGTACTTC. V usage is TRBV4-1 and J usage is TRBJ2-7, with TRBD1 matching over 7 bases. V gave up 4 bases and J gave up 5 bases; unmatched junction bases: 14. The CDR3 is 16 amino acids. CDR1 is MGHRA and CDR2 is YSYEKL in the germline V gene.

In this sample, this clonotype turned up a few times. J is TRBJ1-6 and V is TRBV12-3 or TRBV12-4; D not certain. This CDR3 spans 14 amino acids. The V gene lost 5 bases and the J gene lost 9 bases, with 14 bases spanning the gap. Written as DNA, the CDR3 is TGTGCCAGCAGTGAGCAGGTTACACGTTCACCCCTCCACTTT. This gives the protein CASSEQVTRSPLHF.

This clonotype was picked up many times. This sequence joins TRBV20-1 and TRBJ2-7; D might be TRBD2 (5 bases). In germline, CDR1 is DFQATT, CDR2 SNEGSKA (reference sequence). The CDR3 extends over 11 amino acids. The V and J ends lost 3 bases and 6 bases respectively, with 9 bases between them. CDR3 in DNA: TGCAGTGCTAGGGACGGGATCGAGCAGTACTTC. It is translated as CSARDGIEQYF.

This clonotype was seen many times. The V call is TRBV2, the J call TRBJ2-7, with D perhaps TRBD2 (5 bases). Germline V gene data show CDR1 as SNHLY and CDR2 as FYNNEI. The CDR3 is 16 amino acids. V lost 5 bases to trimming and J lost 0 bases, with 17 bases between them. CDR3 nucleotides: TGTGCCAGCAGTCTCACTCCCGGGAAGAGCTCCTACGAGCAGTACTTC. As protein: CASSLTPGKSSYEQYF.

This clonotype was recorded many times. The CDR3 DNA reads TGTGCCAGCAGCAACCGGACAGCGCTGAACACTGAAGCTTTCTTT. Amino acid sequence: CASSNRTALNTEAFF. This chain connects TRBV6-2 or TRBV6-3 to TRBJ1-1, with TRBD1 as a possible D gene (6 bases). Per the germline V gene, CDR1 is MNHEY and CDR2 is SVGEGT. The V and J ends lost 6 bases and 0 bases respectively, with 14 bases between them. CDR3 length: 15 residues.

This clonotype was seen repeatedly, ten times or more. The chain has TRBV14 and TRBJ2-1, with 7 bases matching TRBD1. Trimming cost V 7 bases and J 0 bases; bases outside gene matches: 9. The CDR3 sequence is 16 residues long. In germline, CDR1 is SGHDN, CDR2 FVKESK. The CDR3 bases are TGTGCCAGCAATGCAGGGGGTCTTATCTCCTACAATGAGCAGTTCTTC. Its translation: CASNAGGLISYNEQFF.

The chain uses TRBV28 and TRBJ2-7; D possibly matches TRBD1 or TRBD2 (5 bases each). The CDR3 runs to 15 residues. Between the trimmed V and J ends, which lost 3 bases and 0 bases, there was a span of 12 bases. Germline CDR1 MDHEN, CDR2 SYDVKM. For the CDR3, the DNA is TGTGCCAGCAGTTTGTTGGGGGACCACTCCTACGAGCAGTACTTC. Translation: CASSLLGDHSYEQYF.

This clonotype was seen ten or more times. The chain recombines TRBV29-1 with TRBJ2-1; 11 bases align to TRBD2. V was clipped by 4 bases and J by 7 bases; unmatched bases: 9. CDR1 and CDR2 from the germline V gene are SQVTM and ANQGSEA. The CDR3 contains 15 residues. CDR3 sequence reads: CSVAVTSGSWNEQFF. DNA for the CDR3: TGCAGCGTTGCCGTAACTAGCGGGAGTTGGAATGAGCAGTTCTTC.

In this sample, this clonotype turned up many times. The rearrangement uses TRBV6-1 and TRBJ1-5, with D possibly matching TRBD1 (6 bases). Germline CDR1 reads MNHNS; CDR2 reads SASEGT. Trimming stripped 7 bases from V and 1 base from J, with 14 bases between. The CDR3 spans 15 residues. CDR3 bases: TGTGCCAGCATCTCGGGGGGGGCCAGCAATCAGCCCCAGCATTTT. Residues: CASISGGASNQPQHF.

At least ten counts were recorded for this clonotype. This chain joins TRBV11-2 and TRBJ2-7, with D hard to call. Trimming took 5 bases from V and 3 from J, leaving 8 bases between them. Per germline, CDR1 SGHAT and CDR2 FQNNGV. The CDR3 sequence is 12 residues long. CDR3 amino acids: CASSGEYYEQYF. The DNA of the CDR3 is TGTGCCAGCAGCGGAGAATACTACGAGCAGTACTTC.

V usage is TRBV28 and J usage is TRBJ2-7, with D uncertain. There are 12 residues in the CDR3. The V end was cut by 3 bases, the J end by 4 bases, with 7 bases between. Germline V lookup: CDR1 MDHEN, CDR2 SYDVKM. DNA of the CDR3: TGTGCCAGCAGTTTTTCCGTTTACGAGCAGTACTTC. Protein product: CASSFSVYEQYF.

The chain employs TRBV4-3 and TRBJ2-2; 7 nucleotides match TRBD1. The CDR3 sequence is 15 residues long. Germline-derived CDR1 and CDR2 are LGHNA and YSLEER. Trimming removed 4 bases from V and 4 bases from J; junction bases left unmatched: 6. CDR3 protein: CASSPRTGITGELFF. DNA for the CDR3: TGCGCCAGCAGCCCGCGGACAGGCATCACCGGGGAGCTGTTTTTT.

The table lists this clonotype with a few counts. The J gene is TRBJ1-2, the V gene TRBV27; D gene unclear. In germline, CDR1 is MNHEY, CDR2 SMNVEV (reference sequence). V gave up 5 bases and J gave up 3 bases, with 13 bases separating them. The CDR3 has 14 residues. CDR3 loop: CASSPRRGDYGYTF. The CDR3 DNA reads as TGTGCCAGCAGTCCCCGGAGAGGTGACTATGGCTACACCTTC.

This clonotype was recorded at least ten times. The rearrangement uses TRBV7-9 and TRBJ2-2; unclear D gene. This CDR3 spans 13 amino acids. Germline values: CDR1 SEHNR, CDR2 FQNEAQ (reference sequence). With 3 bases removed from V and 2 bases from J, the gap between germline ends came to 4 bases. The CDR3 sequence is CASSLYNTGELFF. As DNA, the CDR3 is TGTGCCAGCAGCTTGTACAACACCGGGGAGCTGTTTTTT.

This clonotype came up a few times. V gene TRBV4-3 combines with J gene TRBJ1-1; no reliable D call. V was shortened by 0 bases and J by 5 bases, with 16 bases between the two germline ends. Germline V gene lookup returns CDR1 LGHNA and CDR2 YSLEER. The length of the CDR3 is 16 residues. CDR3 in amino acids: CASSQDQIGWETEAFF. The CDR3, as DNA: TGCGCCAGCAGCCAAGATCAAATTGGGTGGGAAACTGAAGCTTTCTTT.

This clonotype was seen many times. The chain combines TRBV15 with TRBJ2-3; D not certain. Germline V gene data show CDR1 as LNHNV and CDR2 as YYDKDF (reference sequence). Trimming removed 0 bases from V and 6 bases from J, with 13 bases in between. This CDR3 has 15 amino acids. The CDR3 bases are TGTGCCACCAGCAGAGATGTTTCCCACGGGGATACGCAGTATTTT. Translating gives CATSRDVSHGDTQYF.

This clonotype showed up many times. V gene TRBV15 combines with J gene TRBJ2-3; D remains unclear. Germline assignment: CDR1 LNHNV and CDR2 YYDKDF (reference sequence). V was clipped by 1 base and J by 4 bases, with 6 bases between them. The length of the CDR3 is 13 residues. CDR3 bases: TGTGCCACCAGCAGAGTTAGGGCAGATACGCAGTATTTT. It codes for CATSRVRADTQYF. Looking up the rest from reference TRBV15 and TRBJ2-3 gives the full variable domain: DAMVIQNPRYQVTQFGKPVTLSCSQTLNHNVMYWYQQKSSQAPKLLFHYYDKDFNNEADTPDNFQSRRPNTSFCFLDIRSPGLGDTAMYLCATSRVRADTQYFGPGTRLTVL.

This clonotype was detected ten times or more. The J gene is TRBJ2-7, the V gene TRBV25-1, with D unclear. Trimming removed 3 bases from V and 5 bases from J, with 5 bases in between. The CDR3 loop spans 11 amino acids. Germline values: CDR1 MGHDK, CDR2 SYGVNS. CDR3 sequence: CASSDWNEQYF. CDR3 in DNA: TGTGCCAGCAGTGATTGGAACGAGCAGTACTTC.

This clonotype occurred many times. The rearrangement joins TRBV4-2 to TRBJ2-7, with 11 bases matching TRBD2. The V gene end was trimmed by 4 bases and the J gene end by 2 bases; junction bases not matched to a gene: 7. CDR3 size: 16 residues. Per germline, CDR1 LGHNA and CDR2 YNFKEQ. The CDR3 region is CASSPTSGSSPYEQYF. The CDR3 bases are TGTGCCAGCAGCCCTACTAGCGGGAGTTCGCCCTACGAGCAGTACTTC.

Many counts were recorded for this clonotype. This chain connects TRBV10-3 to TRBJ2-2; D is perhaps TRBD1 (5 bases). Looked up from germline, CDR1 is ENHRY and CDR2 is SYGVKD. V was shortened by 2 bases and J by 4 bases, with 14 bases between the two germline ends. The CDR3 is 16 residues long. The DNA for the CDR3 is TGTGCCATCAGTGAGGTCACAGGAGATAGCACCGGGGAGCTGTTTTTT. Protein: CAISEVTGDSTGELFF.

This clonotype was recorded at least ten times. V and J are TRBV7-9 and TRBJ2-3, with TRBD2 identical over 8 bases. The CDR3 is 16 amino acids. The trim removed 5 bases at V and 2 bases at J, leaving 9 bases unmatched. In germline, CDR1 is SEHNR, CDR2 FQNEAQ (reference sequence). This chain's CDR3 is CASSHGGGALTDTQYF. DNA of the CDR3: TGTGCCAGCAGCCACGGGGGGGGGGCACTCACAGATACGCAGTATTTT.

This clonotype was observed many times. The rearrangement joins TRBV27 to TRBJ2-3; tentative D call: TRBD1 (5 bases). The CDR3 has 12 amino acids. Germline values: CDR1 MNHEY, CDR2 SMNVEV (reference sequence). Trimming pared 3 bases from V and 11 bases from J, leaving 12 bases between. The CDR3 is CASSFPGPGQYF. The DNA for the CDR3 is TGTGCCAGCAGTTTTCCAGGGCCCGGGCAGTATTTT.

In this sample, this clonotype turned up many times. The chain combines TRBV9 with TRBJ2-2; a possible D gene is TRBD2 (6 bases). V lost 4 bases and J 7 bases, leaving 17 bases between the germline ends. Germline V CDR1 and CDR2: SGDLS, YYNGEE. The CDR3 is 15 residues long. CDR3 nucleotide sequence: TGTGCCAGCAGCACCATAGGTGGAGGGGTCGGGGAGCTGTTTTTT. Translation: CASSTIGGGVGELFF. Together with reference TRBV9 and TRBJ2-2, the CDR3 gives the full variable domain: DSGVTQTPKHLITATGQRVTLRCSPRSGDLSVYWYQQSLDQGLQFLIQYYNGEERAKGNILERFSAQQFPDLHSELNLSSLELGDSALYFCASSTIGGGVGELFFGEGSRLTVL.

This clonotype has a count of ten or more. J is TRBJ1-3 and V is TRBV6-1; 7 nucleotides match TRBD1. CDR1 is MNHNS, CDR2 SASEGT, per germline. Germline trimming cut 6 bases from V and 0 bases from J; bases unmatched to any gene: 5. The CDR3 has 15 amino acids. CDR3 sequence reads: CASSPGQSSGNTIYF. In DNA, the CDR3 is TGTGCCAGCAGCCCGGGACAGAGCTCTGGAAACACCATATATTTT.

This clonotype was counted many times. The chain joins TRBV7-2 to TRBJ2-1; D assignment may be TRBD1 or TRBD2 (5 bases each). The CDR3 has 12 residues. CDR1 is SGHTA, CDR2 FQGNSA, per germline. V was clipped by 3 bases and J by 7 bases, with 7 bases between them. CDR3 loop: CASSFWGNEQFF. CDR3 sequence (DNA): TGTGCCAGCAGCTTCTGGGGGAATGAGCAGTTCTTC.

A word on this clonotype: Here the CDR3 omits its conserved ending phenylalanine or tryptophan, so a read error is the likely source. The V call is TRBV29-1, the J call TRBJ1-5; no definite D call. The CDR3 is made up of 12 amino acids. Per germline, CDR1 SQVTM and CDR2 ANQGSEA. The V and J ends lost 0 bases and 1 base respectively, with 1 base between them. CDR3 amino acids: CSVEDSNQPQHV. The CDR3, as DNA: TGCAGCGTTGAAGACAGCAATCAGCCCCAGCATGTT.

This clonotype was observed many times. V is TRBV4-3 and J is TRBJ1-2; no definite D call. Trimming shortened V by 0 bases and J by 0 bases, and 8 bases separated the two germline ends. Germline V gene data show CDR1 as LGHNA and CDR2 as YSLEER. CDR3 length equals 15 residues. DNA of the CDR3: TGCGCCAGCAGCCAAGATGTTCGGTCTAACTATGGCTACACCTTC. This translates into CASSQDVRSNYGYTF.

This clonotype showed up many times. The V call is TRBV6-6, the J call TRBJ2-7; 9 nucleotides line up with TRBD1. CDR3 length: 12 amino acids. Germline V gene sequence: CDR1 MNHNY, CDR2 SVGAGI (reference sequence). V lost 6 bases and J lost 5; bases outside the gene matches: 2. CDR3 protein: CASSGQGNEQYF. CDR3 DNA sequence: TGTGCCAGCAGCGGACAGGGGAACGAGCAGTACTTC.

The chain couples TRBV5-5 to TRBJ1-6; D may be TRBD1 (6 bases). CDR3 size: 17 residues. V was pared by 0 bases and J by 8 bases, with 18 bases between. The germline V gene encodes CDR1 SGHKS and CDR2 YYEKEE (reference sequence). The CDR3 loop reads CASSLDPVGQRDSPLHF. CDR3 in DNA: TGTGCCAGCAGCTTGGATCCGGTAGGACAGAGGGATTCACCCCTCCACTTT. The full variable domain, its missing parts supplied by reference TRBV5-5 and TRBJ1-6, is DAGVTQSPTHLIKTRGQQVTLRCSPISGHKSVSWYQQVLGQGPQFIFQYYEKEERGRGNFPDRFSARQFPNYSSELNVNALLLGDSALYLCASSLDPVGQRDSPLHFGNGTRLTVT.